A selection of T cell receptor beta chains follows, all from one sample in a study of Graves' ophthalmopathy and Graves' hyperthyroidism. TCRdb used MiXCR to reprocess the multiplex PCR reads, holding one entry per CDR3 protein. Among 200,000 to 300,000 distinct CDR3 sequences listed, around 42% were seen once. The sequenced material came from peripheral blood. The receptors stem from an adult man with Graves' ophthalmopathy. CDR3s include the opening cysteine and the closing phenylalanine or tryptophan. The D gene is left open where the match is weak. Clone size appears in some rows only: once, few, many, or a class for an expanded clone.

cdr3_nt cdr3_aa clone_size v_call d_call cdr3_length j_call
TGCGCCAGCAGCTTCAGGGTCAGGGATTCATCCGTTGACGGCTACACCTTC CASSFRVRDSSVDGYTF - TRBV5-1 - 17 TRBJ1-2
TGTGCCACCAGCAGAGATGCCAGGGAGGACTACTATTATGGCTACACCTTC CATSRDAREDYYYGYTF - TRBV15 - 17 TRBJ1-2
TGTGCCAGCAGCCTTCGGGACAGCGGGTATGGCTCTGGGGCCAACGTCCTGACTTTC CASSLRDSGYGSGANVLTF - TRBV7-2 - 19 TRBJ2-6
TGTGCCAGCAGCGCCGGGACAGGGGGCGCGAATGGCTACACCTTC CASSAGTGGANGYTF - TRBV11-1 TRBD1 15 TRBJ1-2
TGTGCCACCAGCAGACCCCGAGGGGGAGGAAGGGAGACCCAGTACTTC CATSRPRGGGRETQYF - TRBV15 - 16 TRBJ2-5
TGTGCCAGCAGTCGCAGCGGGAGAACCACCGGGGAGCTGTTTTTT CASSRSGRTTGELFF few TRBV7-3 TRBD2 15 TRBJ2-2
TGTGCCAGCAGTGAACACGGAGGAGGGGACACTGAAGCTTTCTTT CASSEHGGGDTEAFF - TRBV10-3 - 15 TRBJ1-1
TGTGCCAGCAGCGTAGCGGCGTCCACGGGGGAAGCTTTCTTT CASSVAASTGEAFF - TRBV9 - 14 TRBJ1-1
TGTGCCAGCAGCCCGATTGAAGCCGAGCAGTACTTC CASSPIEAEQYF - TRBV7-2 - 12 TRBJ2-7
TGCGCCAGCAGCCTTCCGGGACTGAGTGAGCAGTACTTC CASSLPGLSEQYF once TRBV4-1 - 13 TRBJ2-7
TGCAGTGCTAGAGACGGGGCGAGGGGTTTGAACACTGAAGCTTTCTTT CSARDGARGLNTEAFF - TRBV20-1 - 16 TRBJ1-1
TGTGCCAGCAGCCAGCGGGAGGGAGCTCAAGAGACCCAGTACTTC CASSQREGAQETQYF many TRBV7-8 TRBD2 15 TRBJ2-5
TGCAGCGTGTCCCGCCGGGGGGCGCCCCAGCATTTT CSVSRRGAPQHF - TRBV29-1 - 12 TRBJ1-5
TGTGCCAGTAGTATCGAGGAGGGGGGAATGAACACTGAAGCTTTCTTT CASSIEEGGMNTEAFF once TRBV19 - 16 TRBJ1-1
TGTGCCAGCAGCTCCGGGACAGGGGGTTCACCCCTCCACTTT CASSSGTGGSPLHF few TRBV9 TRBD1 14 TRBJ1-6
TGTGCCAGTAATCTCAGGGACTCACCCCTCCACTTT CASNLRDSPLHF - TRBV19 - 12 TRBJ1-6
TGTGCCAGCAGTTTAACCGGGACAGGGTCCGGCTACACCTTC CASSLTGTGSGYTF few TRBV12-3/TRBV12-4 TRBD1 14 TRBJ1-2